The text below deals with one T cell receptor beta chain. Its matching antigen is unknown. Germline lookup yields CDR1 SEHNR and CDR2 FQNEAQ (reference sequence). V was clipped by 5 bases and J by 4 bases; unmatched bases: 10. The CDR3 has 15 amino acids. This entry is derived from a study of human T cells and chemical hapten exposure. The time point was: pre-sensitization, week 0. Regarding treatment: therapeutic diphenylcyclopropenone sensitization with weekly scalp DPC. Whole blood, unfractionated, served as the material for total RNA extraction. The study used a library that attached unique molecular identifiers to individual cDNA molecules. In the original analysis: Samples held a median of around 100,000 TCRs, range roughly 20,000–750,000. TCRdb redid the calling of the RACE reads with MiXCR, one entry per CDR3 protein. In this record, the V and J calls reflect TCRdb's handling and not the investigators' own analysis. The sample has nearly 110,000 distinct CDR3 sequences; 9.5% to 15% are singletons.

Overall study findings and caveats: Expanded TCR counts at PT1 went up together with patch test score, a positive correlation.

The genes are TRBV7-9 and TRBJ1-1; the match to TRBD1 covers 7 bases. The source was whole blood, collected in connection with sensitization to the hapten diphenylcyclopropenone (DPC). The TCR sequence derives from a woman in her forties or fifties with alopecia areata. Some clones in this sample may be carry-over from other donors' samples. As DNA, the CDR3 is TGTGCCAGCAGCATACTCTTAGGGGGCATCACTGAAGCTTTCTTT. Residues: CASSILLGGITEAFF.